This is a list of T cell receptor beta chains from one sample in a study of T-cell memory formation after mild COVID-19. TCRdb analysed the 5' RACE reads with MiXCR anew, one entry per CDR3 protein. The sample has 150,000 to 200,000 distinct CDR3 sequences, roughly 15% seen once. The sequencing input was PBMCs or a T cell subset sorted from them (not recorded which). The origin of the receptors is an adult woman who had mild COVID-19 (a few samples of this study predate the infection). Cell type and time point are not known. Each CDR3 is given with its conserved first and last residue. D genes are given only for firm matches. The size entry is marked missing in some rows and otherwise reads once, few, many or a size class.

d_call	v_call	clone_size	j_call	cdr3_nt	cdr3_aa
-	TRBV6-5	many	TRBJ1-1	TGTGCCAGCAGTTACTCGGGAGCTACTGAAGCTTTCTTT	CASSYSGATEAFF
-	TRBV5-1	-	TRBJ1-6	TGCGCCAGCGGCACAACGGAGCCAAATTCACCCCTCCACTTT	CASGTTEPNSPLHF
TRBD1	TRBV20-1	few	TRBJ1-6	TGCAGTGCTACACAGGGGGCCAATTCACCCCTCCACTTT	CSATQGANSPLHF
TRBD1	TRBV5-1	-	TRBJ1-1	TGCGCCAGCAGCCGTCGACAGGGCGGAGAGGGCACTGAAGCTTTCTTT	CASSRRQGGEGTEAFF
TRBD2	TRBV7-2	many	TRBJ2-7	TGTGCCAGCAGCACCCGGCGGGGCGGGAGGGCCGATTCCTACGAGCAGTACTTC	CASSTRRGGRADSYEQYF
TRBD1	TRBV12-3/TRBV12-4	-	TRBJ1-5	TGTGCCAGCACCGGGACAGGGAATCAGCCCCAGCATTTT	CASTGTGNQPQHF
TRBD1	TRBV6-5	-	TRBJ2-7	TGTGCCAGCAGTTATAACAGGGGCTACGAGCAGTACTTC	CASSYNRGYEQYF
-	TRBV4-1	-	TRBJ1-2	TGCGCCAGCAGCCAAGATCGTCCCCAGGGGAACTATGGCTACACCTTC	CASSQDRPQGNYGYTF
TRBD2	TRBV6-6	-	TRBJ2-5	TGTGCCAGCAGAAAAGGCTGGGGACTAGCGTCACGGAGGGAGACCCAGTACTTC	CASRKGWGLASRRETQYF
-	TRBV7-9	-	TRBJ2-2	TGTGCCAGCACCCCCGGCTCCGGGGAGCTGTTTTTT	CASTPGSGELFF
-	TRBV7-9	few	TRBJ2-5	TGTGCCAGCAGCCAGGGAGTCCAAGAGACCCAGTACTTC	CASSQGVQETQYF
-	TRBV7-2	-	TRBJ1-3	TGTGCCAGCAGCTTAGTGATTCGGGGGAGGACTGGAAACACCATATATTTT	CASSLVIRGRTGNTIYF
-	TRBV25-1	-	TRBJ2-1	TGTGCCAGCAGTGACTGGGCGCCAGTTGAGCAGTTCTTC	CASSDWAPVEQFF
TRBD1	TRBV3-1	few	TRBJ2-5	TGTGCCAGCAGCCAGGAATGGGACAGGGTGGGCCAAGAGACCCAGTACTTC	CASSQEWDRVGQETQYF
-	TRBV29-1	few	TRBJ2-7	TGCAGCGTTGAATTTCCGGGGCCGCTCGAAACCTACGAGCAGTACTTC	CSVEFPGPLETYEQYF
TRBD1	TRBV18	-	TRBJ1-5	TGTGCCAGCTCACCCGGACAGGGAGGACAGCCCCAGCATTTT	CASSPGQGGQPQHF
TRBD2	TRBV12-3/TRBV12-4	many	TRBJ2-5	TGTGCCAGCAGTCCGTGGCGGGGGGCTCGGACCCAGTACTTC	CASSPWRGARTQYF
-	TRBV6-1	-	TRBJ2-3	TGTGCCAGCAGTGAAGCCCTACAGGGAGCTACGCAGTATTTT	CASSEALQGATQYF
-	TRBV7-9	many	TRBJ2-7	TGTGCCAGCAGCCCGGACGGGAGCTCCTACGAGCAGTACTTC	CASSPDGSSYEQYF
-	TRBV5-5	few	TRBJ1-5	TGTGCCAGCAGCTTCTCCGGGGGGGGCAATCAGCCCCAGCATTTT	CASSFSGGGNQPQHF
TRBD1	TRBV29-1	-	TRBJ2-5	TGCAGCGTTGAAGGGACAGGGAGTGGAGAGACCCAGTACTTC	CSVEGTGSGETQYF
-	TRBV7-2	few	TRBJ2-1	TGTGCCAGCAGCTTAGGGGGGTATGAGCAGTTCTTC	CASSLGGYEQFF
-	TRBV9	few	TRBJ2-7	TGTGCCAGCAGCCCCGACCCAGGGCTTCAGCAGTACTTC	CASSPDPGLQQYF
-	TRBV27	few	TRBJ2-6	TGTGCCAGCAGTTTACGGAACTCTGGGGCCAACGTCCTGACTTTC	CASSLRNSGANVLTF
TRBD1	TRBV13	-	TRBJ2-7	TGTGCCAGCAGCCCCGAGGGCGGGACAGGGAATCGTCCCTACGAGCAGTACTTC	CASSPEGGTGNRPYEQYF
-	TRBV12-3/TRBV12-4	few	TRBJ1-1	TGTGCCAGCAGTTCTACCCGTGGGGGACTCTTGAACACTGAAGCTTTCTTT	CASSSTRGGLLNTEAFF
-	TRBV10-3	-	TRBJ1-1	TGTGCCATCAGTGACCTGGAGGAGGGGCAGACCACTGAAGCTTTCTTT	CAISDLEEGQTTEAFF
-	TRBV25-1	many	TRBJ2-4	TGTGCCAGCAGTGACCCCAAGGGTGGACTAGCCAAAAACATTCAGTACTTC	CASSDPKGGLAKNIQYF
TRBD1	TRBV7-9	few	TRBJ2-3	TGTGCCAGCAGCTTAGACCCCGGGACAGGGGGCAAGTATTTT	CASSLDPGTGGKYF
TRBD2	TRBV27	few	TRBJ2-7	TGTGCCAGCAGTTCCCCCCGGCGGGAGGCCGGCGCCGAGCAGTACTTC	CASSSPRREAGAEQYF
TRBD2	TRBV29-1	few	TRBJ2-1	TGCAGCGTCAAGGGACTAGCGGGGATAAATGAGCAGTTCTTC	CSVKGLAGINEQFF
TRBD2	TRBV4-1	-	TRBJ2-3	TGCGCCAGCAGCCGCCTACTAGCGGGGGGCGGGCGAGATACGCAGTATTTT	CASSRLLAGGGRDTQYF
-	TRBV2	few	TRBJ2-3	TGTGCCAGCAGGGACCCCGGGAGCACAGATACGCAGTATTTT	CASRDPGSTDTQYF
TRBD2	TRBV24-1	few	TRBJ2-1	TGTGCCTCCTTAAAGACTAGCACCTACAATGAGCAGTTCTTC	CASLKTSTYNEQFF
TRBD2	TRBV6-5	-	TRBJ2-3	TGTGCCAGCAGTTACCGGAGACTAGCGGGATCAGATACGCAGTATTTT	CASSYRRLAGSDTQYF
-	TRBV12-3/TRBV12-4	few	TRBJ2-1	TGTGCCAGCAGGATAACAGGGCGGGATGAGCAGTTCTTC	CASRITGRDEQFF
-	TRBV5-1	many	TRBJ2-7	TGCGCCAGCAGGAGGGATCCGGGAGACTCCTACGAGCAGTACTTC	CASRRDPGDSYEQYF
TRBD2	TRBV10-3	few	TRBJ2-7	TGTGCCATCAGTGCATTACGAGCGGGAGGCGGCTACGAGCAGTACTTC	CAISALRAGGGYEQYF
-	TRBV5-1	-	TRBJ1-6	TGCGCCAGCAGCTTGGACCACTATAATTCACCCCTCCACTTT	CASSLDHYNSPLHF
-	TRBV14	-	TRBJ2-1	TGTGCCAGCAGCCAAGATTGGCCTGGGGCTAGCAGCTACAATGAGCAGTTCTTC	CASSQDWPGASSYNEQFF
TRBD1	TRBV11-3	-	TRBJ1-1	TGTGCCAGCAGCCCCTGGACAGGGCTGGGTGAAGCTTTCTTT	CASSPWTGLGEAFF
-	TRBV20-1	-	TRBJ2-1	TGCAGTGCTAGGGACTACAGGGGCCATCGAATCAATGAGCAGTTCTTC	CSARDYRGHRINEQFF
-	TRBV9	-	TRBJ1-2	TGTGCCAGCAGCGGGGCGCAGGTCCTAAACTATGGCTACACCTTC	CASSGAQVLNYGYTF
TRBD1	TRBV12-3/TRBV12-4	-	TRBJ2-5	TGTGCCAGCAGCACCTGGGACAGAGAGACCCAGTACTTC	CASSTWDRETQYF
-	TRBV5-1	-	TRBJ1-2	TGCGCCAGCAGCTTGGGTAGTAGCCACTATGGCTACACCTTC	CASSLGSSHYGYTF
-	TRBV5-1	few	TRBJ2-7	TGCGCCAGCAGCTGGGACACCCCCTACGAGCAGTACTTC	CASSWDTPYEQYF
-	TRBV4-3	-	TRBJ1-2	TGCGCCAGCAGCCAAGACCACCGACAGAGATATTCTCGCGTCGGTGGAGGCTACACCTTC	CASSQDHRQRYSRVGGGYTF
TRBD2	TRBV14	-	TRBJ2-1	TGTGCCAGCAGCCAAAGGAGCGGGGGGTACAATGAGCAGTTCTTC	CASSQRSGGYNEQFF
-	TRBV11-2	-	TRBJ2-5	TGTGCCAGCAGCTTCTCTGGGAGCAGGGAAGAGACCCAGTACTTC	CASSFSGSREETQYF
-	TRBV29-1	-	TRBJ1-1	TGCAGCGTTGGCGAGTTGAACACTGAAGCTTTCTTT	CSVGELNTEAFF
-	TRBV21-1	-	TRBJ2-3	TGTGCCAGCAGCCAACGCGGGAAAATGGCCACAGATACGCAGTATTTT	CASSQRGKMATDTQYF
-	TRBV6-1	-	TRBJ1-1	TGTGCCAGCAGGGAAATCTTACGGGGTGAGCGTGGCACTGAAGATTTCTTT	CASREILRGERGTEDFF
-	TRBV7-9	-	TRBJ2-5	TGTGCCAGCAGCTTAGCTACAGGGTATCAAGAGACCCAGTACTTC	CASSLATGYQETQYF
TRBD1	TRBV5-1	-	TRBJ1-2	TGCGCCAGCAGGTTGACTATGGACAGGAACGGGGGCTACACCTTC	CASRLTMDRNGGYTF
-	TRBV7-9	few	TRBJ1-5	TGTGCCAGCAGCCTAGGTACCTCGGTAGGCAATCAGCCCCAGCATTTT	CASSLGTSVGNQPQHF
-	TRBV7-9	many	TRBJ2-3	TGTGCCAGCAGCTCCGATACGCAGTATTTT	CASSSDTQYF
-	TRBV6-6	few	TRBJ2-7	TGTGCCAGCAGTTACCAGGTACAAGGTGACGAGCAGTACTTC	CASSYQVQGDEQYF
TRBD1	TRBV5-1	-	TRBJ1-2	TGCGCCAGCAGCTTGGCAGGGACAGGGGGCGGAGGCTATGGCTACACCTTC	CASSLAGTGGGGYGYTF
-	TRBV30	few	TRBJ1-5	TGTGCCTGGAGTGTACAAGGACAGCCCCAGCATTTT	CAWSVQGQPQHF